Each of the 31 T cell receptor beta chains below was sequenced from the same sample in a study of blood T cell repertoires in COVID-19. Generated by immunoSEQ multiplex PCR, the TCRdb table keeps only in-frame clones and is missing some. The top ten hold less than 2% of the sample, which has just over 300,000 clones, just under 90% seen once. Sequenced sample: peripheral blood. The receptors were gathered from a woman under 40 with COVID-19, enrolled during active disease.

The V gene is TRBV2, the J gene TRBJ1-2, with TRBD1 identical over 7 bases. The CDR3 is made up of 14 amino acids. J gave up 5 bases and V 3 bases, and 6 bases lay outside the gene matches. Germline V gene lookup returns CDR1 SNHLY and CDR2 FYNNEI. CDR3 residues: CASSEGQMIYGYTF. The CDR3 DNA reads TGTGCCAGCAGTGAGGGACAGATGATTTATGGCTACACCTTC.

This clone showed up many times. The CDR3 bases are TGTGCCAGCAGCCAAGAGAGTGGGGCGTCCTACGAGCAGTACTTC. The encoded protein is CASSQESGASYEQYF. This chain uses TRBV4-2 with TRBJ2-7, with TRBD1 as a possible D gene (5 bases). The CDR3 is 15 amino acids. Germline CDR1 LGHNA, CDR2 YNFKEQ. Deletions cut 0 bases from V and 1 base from J, with 10 bases between.

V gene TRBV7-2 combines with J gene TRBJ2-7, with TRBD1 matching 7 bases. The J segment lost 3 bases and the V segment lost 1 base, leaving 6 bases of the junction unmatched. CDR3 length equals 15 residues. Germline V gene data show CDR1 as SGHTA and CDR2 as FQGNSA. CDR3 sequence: CASSLDRDRNYEQYV. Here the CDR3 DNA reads TGTGCCAGCAGCTTAGACCGGGACAGAAACTACGAGCAGTACGTC.

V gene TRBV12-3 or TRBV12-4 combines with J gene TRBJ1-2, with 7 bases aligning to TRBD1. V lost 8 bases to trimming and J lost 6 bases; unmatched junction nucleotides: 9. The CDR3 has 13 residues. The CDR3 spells CASGNRGEDGYTF. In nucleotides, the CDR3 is TGTGCCAGCGGGAACAGGGGAGAGGATGGCTACACCTTC.

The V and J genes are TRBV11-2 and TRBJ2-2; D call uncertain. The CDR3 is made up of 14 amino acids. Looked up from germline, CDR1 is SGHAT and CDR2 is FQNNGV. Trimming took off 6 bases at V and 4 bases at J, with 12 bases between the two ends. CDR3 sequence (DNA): TGTGCCAGCAGGAGGCTAGTCTCCACCGGGGAGCTGTTTTTT. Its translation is CASRRLVSTGELFF.

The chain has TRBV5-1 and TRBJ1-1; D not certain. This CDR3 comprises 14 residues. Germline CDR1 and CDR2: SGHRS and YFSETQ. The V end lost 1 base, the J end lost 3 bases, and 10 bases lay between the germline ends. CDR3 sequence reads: CASSLHGMDTEAFF. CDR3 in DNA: TGCGCCAGCAGCTTGCACGGGATGGACACTGAAGCTTTCTTT.

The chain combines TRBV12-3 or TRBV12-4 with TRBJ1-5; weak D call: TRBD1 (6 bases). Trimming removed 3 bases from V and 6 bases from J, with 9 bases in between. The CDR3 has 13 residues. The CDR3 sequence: CASSFGRGQPQHF. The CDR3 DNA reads TGTGCCAGCAGTTTCGGCAGGGGTCAGCCCCAGCATTTT.

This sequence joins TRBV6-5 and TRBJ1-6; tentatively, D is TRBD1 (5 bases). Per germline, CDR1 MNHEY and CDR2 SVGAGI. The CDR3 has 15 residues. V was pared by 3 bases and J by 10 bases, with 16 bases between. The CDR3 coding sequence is TGTGCCAGCAGTTATAGTAGGCAGGGTGAATCACCCCTCCACTTT. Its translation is CASSYSRQGESPLHF.

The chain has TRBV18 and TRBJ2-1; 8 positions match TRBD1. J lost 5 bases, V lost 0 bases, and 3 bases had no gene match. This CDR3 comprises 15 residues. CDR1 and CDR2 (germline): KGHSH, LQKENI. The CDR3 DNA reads TGTGCCAGCTCACCACCGACAGGGGCGCACAATGAGCAGTTCTTC. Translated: CASSPPTGAHNEQFF.

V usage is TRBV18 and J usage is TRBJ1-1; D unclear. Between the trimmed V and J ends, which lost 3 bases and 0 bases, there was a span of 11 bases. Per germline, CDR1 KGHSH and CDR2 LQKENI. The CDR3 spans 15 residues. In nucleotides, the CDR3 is TGTGCCAGCTCACCGTTAGACACTTTGAACACTGAAGCTTTCTTT. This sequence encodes CASSPLDTLNTEAFF.

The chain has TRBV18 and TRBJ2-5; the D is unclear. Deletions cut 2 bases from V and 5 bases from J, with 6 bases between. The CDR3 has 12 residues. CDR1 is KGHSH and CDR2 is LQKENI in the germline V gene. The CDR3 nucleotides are TGTGCCAGCTCACCAGAGGAGGAGACCCAGTACTTC. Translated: CASSPEEETQYF.

CDR3 DNA sequence: TGTGCCATCAGGGATGAGGCCGAGACCCAGTACTTC. It codes for CAIRDEAETQYF. The gene calls are TRBV10-3 and TRBJ2-5; no definite D call. This CDR3 has 12 amino acids. V gave up 6 bases and J gave up 5 bases, with 10 bases separating them. Per germline, CDR1 ENHRY and CDR2 SYGVKD.

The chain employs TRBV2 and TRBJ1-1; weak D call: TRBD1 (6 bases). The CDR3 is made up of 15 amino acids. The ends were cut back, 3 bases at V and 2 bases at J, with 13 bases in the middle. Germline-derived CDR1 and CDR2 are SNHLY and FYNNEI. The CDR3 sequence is CASSEIPGVNTEAFF. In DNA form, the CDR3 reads TGTGCCAGCAGTGAGATACCAGGGGTTAACACTGAAGCTTTCTTT.

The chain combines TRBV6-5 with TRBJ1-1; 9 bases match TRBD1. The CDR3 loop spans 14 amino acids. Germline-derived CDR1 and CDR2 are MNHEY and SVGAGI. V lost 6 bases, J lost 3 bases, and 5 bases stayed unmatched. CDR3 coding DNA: TGTGCCAGCAGAATGACAGGGGGTGACACTGAAGCTTTCTTT. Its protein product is CASRMTGGDTEAFF.

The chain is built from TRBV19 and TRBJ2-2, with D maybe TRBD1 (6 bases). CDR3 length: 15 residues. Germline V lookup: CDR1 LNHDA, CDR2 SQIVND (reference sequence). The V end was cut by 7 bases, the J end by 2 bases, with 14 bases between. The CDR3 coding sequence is TGTGCCAGTACTACGACAGGAGTTAACACCGGGGAGCTGTTTTTT. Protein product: CASTTTGVNTGELFF.

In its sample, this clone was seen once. The CDR3 bases are TGTGCCAGCAGTGAATGGTCGGGATTGGAAGGTAACTACGAGCAGTACGTC. Translation gives CASSEWSGLEGNYEQYV. The J gene is TRBJ2-7, the V gene TRBV6-4, with TRBD2 as a possible D gene (5 bases). CDR3 length: 17 residues. V lost 3 bases and J 3 bases, leaving 21 bases between the germline ends. Per germline, CDR1 MRHNA and CDR2 SNTAGT.

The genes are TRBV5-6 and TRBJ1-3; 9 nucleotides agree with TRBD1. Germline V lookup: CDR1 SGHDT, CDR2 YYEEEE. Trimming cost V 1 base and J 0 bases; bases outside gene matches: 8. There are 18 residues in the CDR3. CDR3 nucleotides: TGTGCCAGCAGCTTGAAAGGACAGGGGAAGATCTCTGGAAACACCATATATTTT. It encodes CASSLKGQGKISGNTIYF.

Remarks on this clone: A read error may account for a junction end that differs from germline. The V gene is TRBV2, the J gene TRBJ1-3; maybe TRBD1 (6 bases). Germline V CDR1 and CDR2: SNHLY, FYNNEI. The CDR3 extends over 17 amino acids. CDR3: CASREGQFHYSGNTIYF. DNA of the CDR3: TGTGCCAGCAGGGAAGGACAGTTCCATTACTCTGGAAACACCATATATTTT.

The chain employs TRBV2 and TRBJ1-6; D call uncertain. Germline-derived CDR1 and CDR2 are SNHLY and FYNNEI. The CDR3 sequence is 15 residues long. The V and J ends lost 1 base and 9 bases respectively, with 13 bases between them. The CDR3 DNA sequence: TGTGCCAGCAGTGAAGAGGAGGGATCACGTTCACCCCTCCACTTT. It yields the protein CASSEEEGSRSPLHF.

Here the CDR3 reads CASSLRGQASGAFF. In nucleotides, the CDR3 is TGTGCCAGCAGCCTCCGGGGACAGGCCTCCGGAGCTTTCTTT. This chain uses TRBV5-4 with TRBJ1-1; 8 bases are shared with TRBD1. Germline V CDR1 and CDR2: SGHNT, YYREEE (reference sequence). The CDR3 covers 14 residues. V dropped 4 bases and J dropped 10; count of bases not matched to a gene: 12. Using reference TRBV5-4 and TRBJ1-1 for the parts outside the CDR3, the full variable domain is ETGVTQSPTHLIKTRGQQVTLRCSSQSGHNTVSWYQQALGQGPQFIFQYYREEENGRGNFPPRFSGLQFPNYSSELNVNALELDDSALYLCASSLRGQASGAFFGQGTRLTVV.

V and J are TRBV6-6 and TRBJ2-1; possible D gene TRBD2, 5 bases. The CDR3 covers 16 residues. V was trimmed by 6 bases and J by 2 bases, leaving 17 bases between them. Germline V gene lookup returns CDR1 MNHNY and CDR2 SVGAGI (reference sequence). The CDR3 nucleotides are TGTGCCAGCAGACACGCGGGTGTCATTCCCTACAATGAGCAGTTCTTC. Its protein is CASRHAGVIPYNEQFF.

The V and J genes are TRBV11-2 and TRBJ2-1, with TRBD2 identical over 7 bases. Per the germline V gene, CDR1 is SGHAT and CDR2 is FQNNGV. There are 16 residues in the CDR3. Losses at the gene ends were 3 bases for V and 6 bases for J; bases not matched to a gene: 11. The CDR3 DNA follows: TGTGCCAGCAGCTTGATCCCGGGACTACTGCGCAATGAGCAGTTCTTC. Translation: CASSLIPGLLRNEQFF.

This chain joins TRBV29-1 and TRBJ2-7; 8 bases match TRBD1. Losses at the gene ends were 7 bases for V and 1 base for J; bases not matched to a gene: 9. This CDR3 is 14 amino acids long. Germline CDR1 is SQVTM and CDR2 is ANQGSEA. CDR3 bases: TGCAGCGCCGAGACAGGGGACCAGTCCTACGAGCAGTACTTC. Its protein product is CSAETGDQSYEQYF.

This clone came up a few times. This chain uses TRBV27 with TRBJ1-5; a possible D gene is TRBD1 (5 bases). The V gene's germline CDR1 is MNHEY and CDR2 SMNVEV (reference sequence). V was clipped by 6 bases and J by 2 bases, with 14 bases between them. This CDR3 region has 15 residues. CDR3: CASRRAGGGNQPQHF. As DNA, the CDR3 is TGTGCCAGCAGACGAGCCGGGGGGGGCAATCAGCCCCAGCATTTT.

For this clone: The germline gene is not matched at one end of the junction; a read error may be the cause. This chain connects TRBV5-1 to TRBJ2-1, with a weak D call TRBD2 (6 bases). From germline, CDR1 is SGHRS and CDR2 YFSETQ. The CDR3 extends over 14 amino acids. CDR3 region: CASNLDTGDPTLVF. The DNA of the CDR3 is TGCGCCAGCAACCTGGACACGGGGGACCCAACCTTGGTCTTC.

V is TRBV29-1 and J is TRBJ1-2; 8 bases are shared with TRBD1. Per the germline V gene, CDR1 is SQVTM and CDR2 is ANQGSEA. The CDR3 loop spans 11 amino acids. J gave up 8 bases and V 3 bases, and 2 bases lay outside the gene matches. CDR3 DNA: TGCAGCGTTGAGGACAGGGTCGGCTACACCTTC. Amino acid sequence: CSVEDRVGYTF.

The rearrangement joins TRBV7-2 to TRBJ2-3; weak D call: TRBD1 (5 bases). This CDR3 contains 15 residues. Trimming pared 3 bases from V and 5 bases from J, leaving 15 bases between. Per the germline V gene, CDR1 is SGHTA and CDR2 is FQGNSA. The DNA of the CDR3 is TGTGCCAGCAGCTTTTCAGCAGACAGAAGAGATACGCAGTATTTT. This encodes CASSFSADRRDTQYF.

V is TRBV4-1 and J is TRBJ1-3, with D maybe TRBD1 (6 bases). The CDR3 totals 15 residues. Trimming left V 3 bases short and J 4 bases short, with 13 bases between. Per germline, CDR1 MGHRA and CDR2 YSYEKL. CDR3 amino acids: CASSQLQGRGNTIYF. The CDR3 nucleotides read TGCGCCAGCAGCCAGTTACAGGGAAGGGGAAACACCATATATTTT.

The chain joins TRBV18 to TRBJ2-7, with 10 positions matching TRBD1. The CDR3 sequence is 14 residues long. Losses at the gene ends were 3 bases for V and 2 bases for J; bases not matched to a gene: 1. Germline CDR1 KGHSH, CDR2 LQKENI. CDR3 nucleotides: TGTGCCAGCTCACCCGGACAGGGGGCCTACGAGCAGTACGTC. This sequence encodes CASSPGQGAYEQYV.

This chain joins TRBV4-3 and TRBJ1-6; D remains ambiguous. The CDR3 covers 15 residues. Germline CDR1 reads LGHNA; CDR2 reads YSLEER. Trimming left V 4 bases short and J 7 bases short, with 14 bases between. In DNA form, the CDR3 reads TGCGCCAGCAGCCTAGGACTGGGTACCAATTCACCCCTCCACTTT. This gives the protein CASSLGLGTNSPLHF.

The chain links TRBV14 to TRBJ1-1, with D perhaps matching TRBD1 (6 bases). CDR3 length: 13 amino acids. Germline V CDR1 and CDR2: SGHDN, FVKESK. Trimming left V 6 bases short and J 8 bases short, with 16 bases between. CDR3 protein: CASSLTTGTEAFF. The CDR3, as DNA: TGTGCCAGCAGTCTTACCACAGGGACGGAAGCTTTCTTT.